These T cell receptor beta chains were read from a single sample in a study of beta chain features in type 1 diabetes. The data were produced by immunoSEQ multiplex PCR, yet TCRdb's version contains in-frame clones alone and is incomplete. The sample contains 300,000 or so clones, roughly 8% of which appear only once. Sequencing used central memory CD4+ T cells from blood. These receptors were obtained from a woman between 18 and 30 years old in good health. Each CDR3 is given with its conserved first and last residue. D genes are given only for firm matches. Clone size appears in some rows only: once, few, many, or a class for an expanded clone.

V gene,clone size,CDR3 length,D gene,J gene,CDR3 DNA,CDR3 protein
TRBV4-2,NA,17,TRBD2,TRBJ2-1,TGTGCCAGCAGCCAAGATCCCGGGACTAGCGGTTACAATGAGCAGTTCTTC,CASSQDPGTSGYNEQFF
TRBV7-2,NA,14,NA,TRBJ2-7,TGTGCCAGCAGCTCCTTACCGGGCAACTACGAGCAGTACTTC,CASSSLPGNYEQYF
TRBV6-6,NA,14,TRBD1,TRBJ2-1,TGTGCCAGCAGCACGACAGGGCGGTTTAGTGAGCAGTTCTTC,CASSTTGRFSEQFF
TRBV7-8,NA,15,TRBD1,TRBJ1-1,TGTGCCAGCAGCTTAGCGGGGCGAGGGGGCTTGGGAGCTTTCTTT,CASSLAGRGGLGAFF
TRBV2,many,15,TRBD1,TRBJ1-2,TGTGCCAGCAGAGAACAGGGGGCGTCGGTCCATGGCTACACCTTC,CASREQGASVHGYTF
TRBV28,few,12,NA,TRBJ2-7,TGTGCCATCAGAGGTACCAGCTACGAGCAGTACTTC,CAIRGTSYEQYF
TRBV6-6,few,13,NA,TRBJ2-7,TGTGCCAGCAGTTACAAGGAGTCCTACGAGCAGTACTTC,CASSYKESYEQYF
TRBV29-1,few,14,NA,TRBJ1-3,TGCAGCGTTGCCGGCGGCTACTCTGGAAACACCATATATTTT,CSVAGGYSGNTIYF
TRBV6-1,NA,13,NA,TRBJ1-1,TGTGCCAGCAGGACAACAGGGAGCACTGAAGCTTTCTTT,CASRTTGSTEAFF
TRBV7-9,NA,15,NA,TRBJ2-7,TGTGCCAGCAGCTTAGGCGGCAGGAGCGCCTACGAGCAGTACTTC,CASSLGGRSAYEQYF
TRBV7-3,NA,15,NA,TRBJ2-5,TGTGCCAGCAGCTTAACTAGCGAGACGTTGGAGACCCAGTACTTC,CASSLTSETLETQYF
TRBV5-1,few,14,TRBD2,TRBJ2-7,TGCGCCAGCAGCCGGGAGGGGACCACCTACGAGCAGTACTTC,CASSREGTTYEQYF
TRBV18,few,17,NA,TRBJ2-2,TGTGCCAGCTCACCAAGCAGGGGCGTTCTCCGGGCCGGGGAGCTGTTTTTT,CASSPSRGVLRAGELFF
TRBV2,few,13,TRBD2,TRBJ2-1,TGTGCCAGCAGGGGCGGGAGCAGTTATGAGCAGTTCTTC,CASRGGSSYEQFF
TRBV7-2,NA,16,NA,TRBJ2-1,TGTGCCAGCAGCTTAGGAAGCGGAGGCTCCTACAATGAGCAGTTCTTC,CASSLGSGGSYNEQFF
TRBV12-5,few,13,NA,TRBJ2-1,TGTGCTAGTGGTCAAAACGCCGCCAATGAGCAGTTCTTC,CASGQNAANEQFF
TRBV7-2,NA,13,NA,TRBJ1-5,TGTGCCAGCAGCTTAGTCGGGGGTCAGCCCCAGCATTTT,CASSLVGGQPQHF
TRBV4-2,few,15,NA,TRBJ1-5,TGTGCCAGCAGCCAAGATGGGGGTCACAATCAGCCCCAGCATTTT,CASSQDGGHNQPQHF
TRBV7-2,many,15,NA,TRBJ2-5,TGTGCCAGCAGCTTATTGGGCAGGGAACAAGAGACCCAGTACTTC,CASSLLGREQETQYF
TRBV18,NA,16,TRBD2,TRBJ2-7,TGTGCCAGCTCACCGGGACTAGCGGCAAGCTCCTACGAGCAGTACTTC,CASSPGLAASSYEQYF
TRBV6-1,NA,13,NA,TRBJ2-7,TGTGCCAGCAGTGAATCCCGGATACGGGAGCAGTACTTC,CASSESRIREQYF
TRBV28,NA,13,NA,TRBJ2-1,TGTGCCACTCTTTTCGCCGGGGACAATGAGCAGTTCTTC,CATLFAGDNEQFF
TRBV4-3,NA,13,NA,TRBJ2-3,TGCGCCAGCAGTCTAAGCCAGGGAGATACGCAGTATTTT,CASSLSQGDTQYF
TRBV5-4,few,14,NA,TRBJ1-3,TGTGCCAGCAGCCGTCCGGATTCTGGAAACACCATATATTTT,CASSRPDSGNTIYF
TRBV6-5,NA,12,NA,TRBJ2-2,TGTGCCAGCAGCTTCCAAACCGGGGAGCTGTTTTTT,CASSFQTGELFF
TRBV4-3,few,15,NA,TRBJ1-2,TGCGCCAGCAGCCCCGAACCGGGAGCCCTCTATGGCTACACCTTC,CASSPEPGALYGYTF
TRBV6-6,NA,16,TRBD2,TRBJ2-3,TGTGCCAGCAGTTACCCGACTAGCGGGACAGCAGATACGCAGTATTTT,CASSYPTSGTADTQYF
TRBV18,many,15,NA,TRBJ2-2,TGTGCCAGCTCACCCCGGACCAAGAACACCGGGGAGCTGTTTTTT,CASSPRTKNTGELFF
TRBV18,many,16,TRBD2,TRBJ2-1,TGTGCCAGCTCACCCAGACTAGCGGGAGCGAGCAATGAGCAGTTCTTC,CASSPRLAGASNEQFF
TRBV7-2,NA,15,NA,TRBJ1-1,TGTGCCAGCAGCTTAGTTGGGGGGAGCAACACTGAAGCTTTCTTT,CASSLVGGSNTEAFF
TRBV7-9,NA,13,NA,TRBJ2-3,TGTGCCAGCAGCTTAATCGTGTCAGATACGCAGTATTTT,CASSLIVSDTQYF
TRBV29-1,NA,14,NA,TRBJ2-3,TGCAGCGTTGAAGGGGGTCGCGGTGCAGATACGCAGTATTTT,CSVEGGRGADTQYF
TRBV6-6,few,11,NA,TRBJ2-3,TGTGCCAGCAGGGGGGGGCTCAGATCGTATTTT,CASRGGLRSYF
TRBV7-2,NA,13,NA,TRBJ2-7,TGTGCCAGCAGCTTAGCACTAGGGTACGAGCAGTACTTC,CASSLALGYEQYF
TRBV27,few,13,NA,TRBJ1-5,TGTGCCAGCAGTTCCTCCGACAGGCAGGCCCAGCATTTT,CASSSSDRQAQHF
TRBV18,NA,13,TRBD2,TRBJ2-7,TGTGCCAGCTCACCGGGACTAGAACGGGAGCAGTACTTC,CASSPGLEREQYF
TRBV5-1,few,14,NA,TRBJ2-5,TGCGCCAGCAGCTTGGGTACGGTCCCAGAGACCCAGTACTTC,CASSLGTVPETQYF
TRBV5-4,NA,11,NA,TRBJ2-3,TGTGCCAGCAGCTTGGTGGATACGCAGTATTTT,CASSLVDTQYF
TRBV25-1,many,12,TRBD2,TRBJ2-5,TGTGCCAGCACGCGGGAGGGGGAGACCCAGTACTTC,CASTREGETQYF
TRBV4-2,few,12,TRBD1,TRBJ1-1,TGTGCCAGCAGCCAAGGACAGGGAGCAGCTTTCTTT,CASSQGQGAAFF
TRBV5-1,NA,17,TRBD1,TRBJ1-1,TGCGCCAGCAGCTCTTCAGGGGGCCCTCGGGTGAACACTGAAGCTTTCTTT,CASSSSGGPRVNTEAFF
TRBV4-2,NA,15,NA,TRBJ2-7,TGTGCCAGCAGCCAAGAGGTCACAGGGCTCTACGAGCAGTACTTC,CASSQEVTGLYEQYF
TRBV23-1,few,12,NA,TRBJ2-7,TGCGCCAGCAGTCAGCGCTCCTACGAGCAGTACTTC,CASSQRSYEQYF
TRBV27,NA,13,NA,TRBJ2-5,TGTGCCAGCAGTCCCGGCCCCGGAGAGACCCAGTACTTC,CASSPGPGETQYF
TRBV27,NA,16,NA,TRBJ1-5,TGTGCCAGCAGTAGCGTCAACCGGGGGTGGAATCAGCCCCAGCATTTT,CASSSVNRGWNQPQHF
TRBV19,NA,13,NA,TRBJ2-5,TGTGCCAGTAGTAGGCATTTCGGAGAGACCCAGTACTTC,CASSRHFGETQYF
TRBV9,many,15,NA,TRBJ1-2,TGTGCCAGCAGCGTAGAACCCGCACTGGGCTATGGCTACACCTTC,CASSVEPALGYGYTF